These 27 T cell receptor beta chains were all obtained from the same sample, sequenced in a study of blood T cell repertoires in COVID-19 (TCRdb year 2020). Libraries were built with the immunoSEQ multiplex PCR assay. What TCRdb holds here is the immuneACCESS table cut down to in-frame rearrangements. Part of the clones is not present; checked against another copy, under half of the missing clones reflect an unresolved V gene, and the others are unexplained. The table for this sample lists 310,000 or so clones; nearly 90% of them were counted only once. Roughly 1.5% of the sample is in the top ten clones. The specimen sequenced was PBMCs or T cells enriched from blood (not recorded which). All receptors come from a woman aged 18-30 years with acute COVID-19.

This chain connects TRBV9 to TRBJ2-5, with D possibly being TRBD1 (6 bases). Germline V gene data show CDR1 as SGDLS and CDR2 as YYNGEE. CDR3 length: 15 residues. V lost 0 bases and J lost 3, with 12 bases in between. The CDR3 loop reads CASSVAGGQKETQYF. The CDR3 DNA reads as TGTGCCAGCAGCGTAGCAGGAGGACAGAAAGAGACCCAGTACTTC.

A single count supports this clone. This chain uses TRBV9 with TRBJ1-4, with 10 positions matching TRBD1. The germline CDR1 and CDR2 sequences are SGDLS and YYNGEE. V lost 0 bases to trimming and J lost 4 bases; unmatched junction nucleotides: 6. The CDR3 loop spans 17 amino acids. The CDR3 spells CASSVANGQGGNEKLFF. Here the CDR3 DNA reads TGTGCCAGCAGCGTAGCTAACGGACAGGGGGGTAATGAAAAACTGTTTTTT.

The rearrangement uses TRBV15 and TRBJ2-1, with 8 bases identical to TRBD1. CDR1 and CDR2 from the germline V gene are LNHNV and YYDKDF (reference sequence). The CDR3 spans 14 residues. J lost 2 bases, V lost 8 bases, and 5 bases had no gene match. CDR3 region: CATADRATYNEQFF. CDR3 nucleotide sequence: TGTGCCACCGCGGACAGGGCTACCTACAATGAGCAGTTCTTC.

This chain connects TRBV24-1 to TRBJ2-1; 10 bases map to TRBD2. The CDR3 runs to 16 residues. The germline V gene has CDR1 KGHDR and CDR2 SFDVKD. V gave up 0 bases and J gave up 8 bases; unmatched junction bases: 6. The CDR3 nucleotides read TGTGCCACCAGTGATTTGGGTAGCGGGAGGAACGATGAGCAGTTCTTC. Its protein product is CATSDLGSGRNDEQFF.

This clone was counted a single time. The chain joins TRBV12-2 to TRBJ2-3; the D call in the table, TRBD1, was not verified against the DNA. TRBV12-2 is described as a pseudogene. The CDR3 covers 17 residues. The CDR3 DNA sequence: TGTGCAAGTCGCTCCTCCCCCCCCAGGGGGCTGACAGATACGCAGTATTTT. Its translation is CASRSSPPRGLTDTQYF.

The chain is built from TRBV29-1 and TRBJ2-3; TRBD2 is a possible D gene (6 bases). This CDR3 spans 15 amino acids. CDR1 and CDR2 (germline): SQVTM, ANQGSEA. V was trimmed by 3 bases and J by 1 base, leaving 14 bases between them. CDR3 DNA sequence: TGCAGCGTTGAGAGGATGGGAGGTCGCACAGATACGCAGTATTTT. Protein product: CSVERMGGRTDTQYF.

V usage is TRBV5-6 and J usage is TRBJ2-7; tentative D call: TRBD2 (5 bases). The CDR3 is made up of 11 amino acids. Germline lookup yields CDR1 SGHDT and CDR2 YYEEEE. Between the trimmed V and J ends, which lost 4 bases and 6 bases, there was a span of 8 bases. The CDR3 spells CASSRRGEQYF. In nucleotides, the CDR3 is TGTGCCAGCAGCCGCCGGGGCGAGCAGTACTTC.

The V gene is TRBV12-3 or TRBV12-4, the J gene TRBJ1-5, with TRBD1 matching 8 bases. The CDR3 sequence is 13 residues long. Trimming cost V 9 bases and J 1 base; bases outside gene matches: 2. CDR3 protein: CASRTGSNQPQHF. For the CDR3, the DNA is TGTGCCAGTAGGACAGGGAGCAATCAGCCCCAGCATTTT.

The V call is TRBV6-5, the J call TRBJ2-7; a weak D match, TRBD2 (7 bases). Looked up from germline, CDR1 is MNHEY and CDR2 is SVGAGI. The length of the CDR3 is 16 residues. V was shortened by 0 bases and J by 3 bases, with 15 bases between the two germline ends. CDR3 nucleotides: TGTGCCAGCAGTTACTCCGCGGGAAGGGGGGGCTACGAGCAGTACTTC. It encodes CASSYSAGRGGYEQYF.

The J gene is TRBJ1-6, the V gene TRBV4-3; D remains ambiguous. The germline gives CDR1 LGHNA, CDR2 YSLEER. CDR3 size: 15 residues. The V and J ends lost 0 bases and 10 bases respectively, with 13 bases between them. This CDR3 is CASSQDGSAWSPLHF. The CDR3, as DNA: TGCGCCAGCAGCCAAGATGGCAGTGCCTGGTCACCCCTCCACTTT.

Only one count was recorded for this clone. V gene TRBV19 combines with J gene TRBJ1-1; no clear D gene. This CDR3 contains 11 residues. The V gene lost 9 bases and the J gene lost 5 bases, with 10 bases spanning the gap. CDR1 is LNHDA, CDR2 SQIVND, per germline (reference sequence). Written as DNA, the CDR3 is TGTGCCAGCCTGAGATGGACTGAAGCTTTCTTT. Residues: CASLRWTEAFF.

The chain couples TRBV7-9 to TRBJ2-2, with 7 bases lining up with TRBD1. The CDR3 sequence is 17 residues long. V was clipped by 1 base and J by 2 bases; unmatched bases: 7. CDR1 SEHNR and CDR2 FQNEAQ come from the germline V gene (reference sequence). CDR3 in amino acids: CASSLGQGARNTGELFF. DNA for the CDR3: TGTGCCAGCAGCTTAGGACAGGGCGCGAGAAACACCGGGGAGCTGTTTTTT.

About this clone itself: The identical CDR3 is also encoded by other nucleotide sequences in the sample. V and J are TRBV19 and TRBJ1-3; possible D gene TRBD1, 5 bases. Trimming left V 3 bases short and J 1 base short, with 7 bases between. The CDR3 covers 14 residues. In germline, CDR1 is LNHDA, CDR2 SQIVND (reference sequence). The CDR3 nucleotides read TGTGCCAGTAGTATCGGGGGTTCTGGAAACACCATATATTTT. Translated, it gives CASSIGGSGNTIYF.

The J gene is TRBJ1-2, the V gene TRBV9, with 10 bases fitting TRBD1. Germline V CDR1 and CDR2: SGDLS, YYNGEE. This CDR3 region has 19 residues. V was clipped by 4 bases and J by 5 bases; unmatched bases: 20. In DNA, the CDR3 is TGTGCCAGCAGCTCCCGTAGTGGACTCCGGGACAGGGGATCTTATGGCTACACCTTC. Translated, it gives CASSSRSGLRDRGSYGYTF.

This chain joins TRBV7-3 and TRBJ2-2; D is unclear. CDR1 is SGHTA, CDR2 FQGTGA, per germline. This CDR3 spans 13 amino acids. V shed 2 bases and J shed 6 bases, with 7 bases lying between them. Written as DNA, the CDR3 is TGTGCCAGCAGCTTATCAGTTCCCGGGGAGCTGTTTTTT. It codes for CASSLSVPGELFF.

The chain joins TRBV7-2 to TRBJ1-2; D is undetermined. Per the germline V gene, CDR1 is SGHTA and CDR2 is FQGNSA. V was cut by 9 bases and J by 3 bases, with 8 bases left in between. This CDR3 has 11 residues. Written as DNA, the CDR3 is TGTGCCAGTAATCCGGACTATGGCTACACCTTC. Translated: CASNPDYGYTF.

The rearrangement links TRBV3-1 (or the pseudogene TRBV3-2) to TRBJ2-4, with TRBD2 identical over 7 bases. This CDR3 spans 14 amino acids. Trimming took 8 bases from V and 7 from J; bases not matched to a gene: 11. Germline V gives CDR1 LGHDT, CDR2 YNNKEL (reference sequence). This CDR3 reads CASPPASGGNIQYF. CDR3 nucleotides: TGTGCCAGCCCTCCGGCTAGCGGTGGTAACATTCAGTACTTC.

There are a few counts of this clone. The V call is TRBV10-1, the J call TRBJ2-7; D is unclear. Germline V lookup: CDR1 WNHNN, CDR2 SYGVQD (reference sequence). This CDR3 has 14 residues. Trimming pared 0 bases from V and 2 bases from J, leaving 8 bases between. The CDR3 coding sequence is TGCGCCAGCAGTGAGTCTGGCCGAACCTACGAGCAGTACTTC. It yields the protein CASSESGRTYEQYF.

The chain combines TRBV3-1 (or the pseudogene TRBV3-2) with TRBJ1-5; TRBD1 agrees at 8 bases. CDR1 is LGHDT, CDR2 YNNKEL, per germline (reference sequence). The ends lost 6 bases at V and 0 bases at J; junction bases unmatched: 16. There are 19 residues in the CDR3. The CDR3 sequence: CASRTARDRKAYSNQPQHF. The CDR3 DNA sequence: TGTGCCAGCAGGACCGCCCGGGACAGGAAGGCTTATAGCAATCAGCCCCAGCATTTT.

The chain has TRBV6-4 and TRBJ2-3; D might be TRBD1 (5 bases). Per germline, CDR1 MRHNA and CDR2 SNTAGT. With 2 bases removed from V and 10 bases from J, the gap between germline ends came to 16 bases. The CDR3 has 14 residues. DNA for the CDR3: TGTGCCAGCAGTGACCTGGGGCCAGGAATGGCGCAGTATTTT. As protein: CASSDLGPGMAQYF.

The rearrangement uses TRBV5-8 and TRBJ1-1; TRBD1 matches 8 bases. V lost 4 bases to trimming and J lost 4 bases; unmatched junction nucleotides: 9. Germline V CDR1 and CDR2: SGHTS, YDEGEE. This CDR3 contains 15 residues. This CDR3 reads CASSRQGFTFTEAFF. As DNA, the CDR3 is TGTGCCAGCAGCCGACAGGGGTTTACCTTCACTGAAGCTTTCTTT. Supplemented by reference TRBV5-8 and TRBJ1-1, the full variable domain reads EAGVTQSPTHLIKTRGQQATLRCSPISGHTSVYWYQQALGLGLQFLLWYDEGEERNRGNFPPRFSGRQFPNYSSELNVNALELEDSALYLCASSRQGFTFTEAFFGQGTRLTVV.

With respect to this clone: The same CDR3 also results from other DNA sequences found in this sample. The chain is built from TRBV9 and TRBJ1-2; the D is unclear. Germline CDR1 reads SGDLS; CDR2 reads YYNGEE. V shed 0 bases and J shed 2 bases, with 8 bases lying between them. CDR3 length: 14 amino acids. The DNA for the CDR3 is TGTGCCAGCAGCGTAGATTCGGGGAACTATGGCTACACCTTC. Translated: CASSVDSGNYGYTF.

The chain employs TRBV5-5 and TRBJ2-1; tentatively, D is TRBD1 (5 bases). Germline lookup yields CDR1 SGHKS and CDR2 YYEKEE (reference sequence). The CDR3 has 15 residues. Trimming removed 4 bases from V and 3 bases from J, with 14 bases in between. The CDR3 DNA is TGTGCCAGCAGCACCTTAGGGGCTGACTACAATGAGCAGTTCTTC. Its protein is CASSTLGADYNEQFF. The variable domain in full, completed from reference TRBV5-5 and TRBJ2-1, reads DAGVTQSPTHLIKTRGQQVTLRCSPISGHKSVSWYQQVLGQGPQFIFQYYEKEERGRGNFPDRFSARQFPNYSSELNVNALLLGDSALYLCASSTLGADYNEQFFGPGTRLTVL.

V usage is TRBV7-9 and J usage is TRBJ2-7; D remains ambiguous. Germline lookup yields CDR1 SEHNR and CDR2 FQNEAQ (reference sequence). This CDR3 is 13 amino acids long. The germline V and J ends were trimmed by 1 base and 3 bases, with 7 bases remaining between them. The CDR3 DNA follows: TGTGCCAGCAGCTTAGGTCCCAGCTACGAGCAGTACTTC. This encodes CASSLGPSYEQYF.

This rearrangement joins TRBV4-1 to TRBJ2-1; possible D gene TRBD2, 5 bases. Germline-derived CDR1 and CDR2 are MGHRA and YSYEKL. The V and J ends lost 1 base and 5 bases respectively, with 15 bases between them. The CDR3 runs to 16 residues. CDR3 loop: CASSQAPRGRDNEQFF. The CDR3 nucleotides are TGCGCCAGCAGCCAAGCCCCACGGGGTCGGGACAATGAGCAGTTCTTC.

For this clone: Other nucleotide sequences in the sample specify the same CDR3. This sequence joins TRBV10-3 and TRBJ1-2, with TRBD1 matching over 7 bases. This CDR3 is 13 amino acids long. The germline V gene has CDR1 ENHRY and CDR2 SYGVKD. Losses at the gene ends were 6 bases for V and 0 bases for J; bases not matched to a gene: 1. This CDR3 is CAIRGQTNYGYTF. Here the CDR3 DNA reads TGTGCCATCAGGGGACAGACTAACTATGGCTACACCTTC.

This clone was detected only a few times. The chain combines TRBV7-3 with TRBJ2-7; 8 bases are shared with TRBD1. CDR1 is SGHTA, CDR2 FQGTGA, per germline. The CDR3 runs 17 residues. V shed 4 bases and J 2 bases; nucleotides not matched to a gene: 13. The CDR3 sequence: CASSSHPGGERAYEQYF. The CDR3 DNA reads as TGTGCCAGCAGCTCTCACCCAGGGGGCGAGAGGGCCTACGAGCAGTACTTC.